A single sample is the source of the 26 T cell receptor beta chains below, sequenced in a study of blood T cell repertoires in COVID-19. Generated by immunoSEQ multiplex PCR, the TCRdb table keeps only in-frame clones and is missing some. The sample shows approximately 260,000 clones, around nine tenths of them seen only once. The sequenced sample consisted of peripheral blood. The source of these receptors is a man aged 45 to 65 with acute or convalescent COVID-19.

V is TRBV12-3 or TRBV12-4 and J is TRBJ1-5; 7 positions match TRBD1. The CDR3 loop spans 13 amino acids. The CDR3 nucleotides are TGTGCTGGTTCCCAGGGGGAAGGCCAGCCCCAGCATTTT. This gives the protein CAGSQGEGQPQHF.

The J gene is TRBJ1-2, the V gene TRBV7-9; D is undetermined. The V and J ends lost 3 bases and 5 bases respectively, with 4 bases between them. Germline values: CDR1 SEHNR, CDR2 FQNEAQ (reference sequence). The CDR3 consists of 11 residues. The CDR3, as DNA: TGTGCCAGCAGCTTCCAGTATGGCTACACCTTC. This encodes CASSFQYGYTF.

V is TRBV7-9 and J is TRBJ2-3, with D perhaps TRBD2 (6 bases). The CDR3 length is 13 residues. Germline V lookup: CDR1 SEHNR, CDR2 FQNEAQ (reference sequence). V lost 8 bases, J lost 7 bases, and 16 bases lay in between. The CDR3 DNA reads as TGTGCCAGCTGCCGGACGGGGGAAAATACGCAGTATTTT. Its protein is CASCRTGENTQYF.

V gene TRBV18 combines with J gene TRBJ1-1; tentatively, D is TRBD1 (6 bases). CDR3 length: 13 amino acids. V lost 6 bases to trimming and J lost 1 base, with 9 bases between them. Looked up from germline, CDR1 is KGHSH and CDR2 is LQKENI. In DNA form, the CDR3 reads TGTGCCAGCTCCAAGACAGGGAACACTGAAGCTTTCTTT. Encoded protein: CASSKTGNTEAFF.

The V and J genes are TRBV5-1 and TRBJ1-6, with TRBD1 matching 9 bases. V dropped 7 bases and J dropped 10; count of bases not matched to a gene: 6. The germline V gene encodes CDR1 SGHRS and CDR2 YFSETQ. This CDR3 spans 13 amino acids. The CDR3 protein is CASRDRERSPLHF. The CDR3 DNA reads TGCGCCAGCCGGGACAGGGAGAGGTCACCCCTCCACTTT.

CDR3 nucleotides: TGTGCCAGCAGCCTAAGGGTGGGAAGAGGACAGGGACACGAGCAGTACTTC. Translating it yields CASSLRVGRGQGHEQYF. The rearrangement uses TRBV2 and TRBJ2-7, with 8 bases matching TRBD1. CDR1 SNHLY and CDR2 FYNNEI come from the germline V gene. The CDR3 has 17 amino acids. V gave up 6 bases and J gave up 5 bases; unmatched junction bases: 18. The full variable domain, rest sourced from reference TRBV2 and TRBJ2-7, is EPEVTQTPSHQVTQMGQEVILRCVPISNHLYFYWYRQILGQKVEFLVSFYNNEISEKSEIFDDQFSVERPDGSNFTLKIRSTKLEDSAMYFCASSLRVGRGQGHEQYFGPGTRLTVT.

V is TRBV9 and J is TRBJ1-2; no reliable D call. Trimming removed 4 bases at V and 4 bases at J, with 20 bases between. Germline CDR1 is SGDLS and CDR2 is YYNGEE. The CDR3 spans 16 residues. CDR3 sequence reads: CASSLRGQTLGYGYTF. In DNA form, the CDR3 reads TGTGCCAGCAGCCTGCGTGGGCAGACACTCGGCTATGGCTACACCTTC.

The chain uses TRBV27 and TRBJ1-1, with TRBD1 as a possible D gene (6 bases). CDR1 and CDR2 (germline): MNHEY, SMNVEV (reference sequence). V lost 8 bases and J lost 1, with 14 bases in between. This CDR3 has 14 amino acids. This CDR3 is CASRVGGANTEAFF. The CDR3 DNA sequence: TGTGCCAGCCGGGTTGGGGGGGCGAACACTGAAGCTTTCTTT.

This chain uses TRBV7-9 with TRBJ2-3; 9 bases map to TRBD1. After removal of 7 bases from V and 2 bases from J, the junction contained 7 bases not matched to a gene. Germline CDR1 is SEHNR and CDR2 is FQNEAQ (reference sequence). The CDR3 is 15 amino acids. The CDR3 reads CASTGTGYPTDTQYF. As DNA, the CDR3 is TGTGCCAGCACGGGGACAGGGTACCCCACAGATACGCAGTATTTT.

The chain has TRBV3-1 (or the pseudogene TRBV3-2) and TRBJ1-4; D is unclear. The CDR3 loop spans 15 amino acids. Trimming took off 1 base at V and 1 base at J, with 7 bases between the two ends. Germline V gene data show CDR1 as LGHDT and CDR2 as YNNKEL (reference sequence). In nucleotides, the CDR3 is TGTGCCAGCAGCCAAGGACCGGGAACTAATGAAAAACTGTTTTTT. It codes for CASSQGPGTNEKLFF.

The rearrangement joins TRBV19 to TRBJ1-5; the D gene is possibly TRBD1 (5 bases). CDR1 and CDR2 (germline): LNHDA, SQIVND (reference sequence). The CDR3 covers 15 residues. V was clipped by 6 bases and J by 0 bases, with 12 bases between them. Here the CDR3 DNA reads TGTGCCAGTAGGACGACAGATTATAGCAATCAGCCCCAGCATTTT. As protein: CASRTTDYSNQPQHF.

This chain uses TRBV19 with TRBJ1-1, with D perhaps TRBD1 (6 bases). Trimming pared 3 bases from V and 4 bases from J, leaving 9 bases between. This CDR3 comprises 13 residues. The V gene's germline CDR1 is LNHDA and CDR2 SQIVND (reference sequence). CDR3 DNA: TGTGCCAGTAGTATGGACAGAACCACTGAAGCTTTCTTT. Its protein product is CASSMDRTTEAFF.

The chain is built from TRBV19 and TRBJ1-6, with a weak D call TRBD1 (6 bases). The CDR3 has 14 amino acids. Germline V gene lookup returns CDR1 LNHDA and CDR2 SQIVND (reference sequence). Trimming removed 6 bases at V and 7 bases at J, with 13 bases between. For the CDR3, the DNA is TGTGCCAGTAGGACACAGGGTGGGAATTCACCCCTCCACTTT. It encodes CASRTQGGNSPLHF. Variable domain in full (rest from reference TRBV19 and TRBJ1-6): DGGITQSPKYLFRKEGQNVTLSCEQNLNHDAMYWYRQDPGQGLRLIYYSQIVNDFQKGDIAEGYSVSREKKESFPLTVTSAQKNPTAFYLCASRTQGGNSPLHFGNGTRLTVT.

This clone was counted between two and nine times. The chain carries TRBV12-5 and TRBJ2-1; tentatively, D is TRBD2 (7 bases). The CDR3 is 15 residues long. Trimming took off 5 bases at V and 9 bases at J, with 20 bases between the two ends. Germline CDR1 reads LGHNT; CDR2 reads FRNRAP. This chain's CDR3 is CASGVPGGAYLEQFF. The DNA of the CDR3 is TGTGCTAGTGGTGTCCCGGGGGGCGCTTATCTTGAGCAGTTCTTC.

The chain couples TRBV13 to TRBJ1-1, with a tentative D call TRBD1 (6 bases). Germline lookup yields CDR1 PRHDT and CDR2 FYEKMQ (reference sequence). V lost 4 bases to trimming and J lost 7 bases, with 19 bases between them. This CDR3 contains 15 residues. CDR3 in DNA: TGTGCCAGCAGCTCTCCCCCACAGGGAGCGTATGAAGCTTTCTTT. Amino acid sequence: CASSSPPQGAYEAFF.

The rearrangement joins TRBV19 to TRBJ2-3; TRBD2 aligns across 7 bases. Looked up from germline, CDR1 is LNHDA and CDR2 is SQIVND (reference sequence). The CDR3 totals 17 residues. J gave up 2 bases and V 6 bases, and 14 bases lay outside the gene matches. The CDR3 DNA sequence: TGTGCCAGTAGCCCCCGGACCCGGCGGGAGTTCACAGATACGCAGTATTTT. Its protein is CASSPRTRREFTDTQYF.

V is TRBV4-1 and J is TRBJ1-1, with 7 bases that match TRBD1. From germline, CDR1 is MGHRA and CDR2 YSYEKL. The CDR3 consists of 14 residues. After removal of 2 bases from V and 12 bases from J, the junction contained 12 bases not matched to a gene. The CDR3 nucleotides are TGCGCCAGCAGCCAACCAGGTACCCGGGACAGAACTTTCTTT. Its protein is CASSQPGTRDRTFF.

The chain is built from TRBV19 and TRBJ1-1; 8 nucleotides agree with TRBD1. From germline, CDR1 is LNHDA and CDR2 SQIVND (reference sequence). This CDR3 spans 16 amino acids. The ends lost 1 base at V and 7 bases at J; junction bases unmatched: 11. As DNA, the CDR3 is TGTGCCAGTAGTATAGCTCACACTTCCGGGACAGGTGAAGCTTTCTTT. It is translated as CASSIAHTSGTGEAFF.

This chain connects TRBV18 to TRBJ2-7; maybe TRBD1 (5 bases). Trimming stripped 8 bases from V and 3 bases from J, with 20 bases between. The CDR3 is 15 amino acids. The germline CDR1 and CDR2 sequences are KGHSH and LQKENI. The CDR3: CASLPTQGRLYEQYF. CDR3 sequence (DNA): TGTGCCAGCCTACCAACCCAGGGTCGGCTCTACGAGCAGTACTTC. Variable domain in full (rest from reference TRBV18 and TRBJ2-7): NAGVMQNPRHLVRRRGQEARLRCSPMKGHSHVYWYRQLPEEGLKFMVYLQKENIIDESGMPKERFSAEFPKEGPSILRIQQVVRGDSAAYFCASLPTQGRLYEQYFGPGTRLTVT.

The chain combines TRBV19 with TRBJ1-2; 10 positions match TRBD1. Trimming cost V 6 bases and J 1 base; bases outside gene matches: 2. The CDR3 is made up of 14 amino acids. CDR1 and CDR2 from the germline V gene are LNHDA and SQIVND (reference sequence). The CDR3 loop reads CASSGDRGNYGYTF. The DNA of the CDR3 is TGTGCCAGTAGCGGGGACAGGGGTAACTATGGCTACACCTTC.

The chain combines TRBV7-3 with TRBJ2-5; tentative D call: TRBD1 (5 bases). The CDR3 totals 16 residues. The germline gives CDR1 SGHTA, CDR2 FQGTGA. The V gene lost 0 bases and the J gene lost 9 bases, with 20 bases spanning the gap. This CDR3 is CASSLTGAGPPWAQYF. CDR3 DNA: TGTGCCAGCAGCTTAACAGGGGCAGGGCCCCCATGGGCCCAGTACTTC.

In DNA, the CDR3 is TGTGCCAGCAGTGCAGGGTACCAGCCCCAGCATTTT. This translates into CASSAGYQPQHF. V and J are TRBV2 and TRBJ1-5; perhaps TRBD1 as D (5 bases). CDR1 SNHLY and CDR2 FYNNEI come from the germline V gene. V lost 4 bases and J lost 7, with 8 bases in between. The length of the CDR3 is 12 residues.

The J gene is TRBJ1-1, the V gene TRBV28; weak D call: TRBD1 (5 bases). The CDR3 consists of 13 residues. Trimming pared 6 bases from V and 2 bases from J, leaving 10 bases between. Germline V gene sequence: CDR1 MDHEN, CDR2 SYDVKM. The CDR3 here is CASSHDSNTEAFF. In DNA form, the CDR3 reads TGTGCCAGCAGCCATGACAGCAACACTGAAGCTTTCTTT.

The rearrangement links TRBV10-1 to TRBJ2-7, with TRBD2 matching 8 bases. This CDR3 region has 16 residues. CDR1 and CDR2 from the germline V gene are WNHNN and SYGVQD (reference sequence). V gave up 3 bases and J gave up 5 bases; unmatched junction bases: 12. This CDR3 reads CASSDGFGGGKNEQYF. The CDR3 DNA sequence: TGCGCCAGCAGTGACGGCTTCGGGGGGGGAAAAAACGAGCAGTACTTC.

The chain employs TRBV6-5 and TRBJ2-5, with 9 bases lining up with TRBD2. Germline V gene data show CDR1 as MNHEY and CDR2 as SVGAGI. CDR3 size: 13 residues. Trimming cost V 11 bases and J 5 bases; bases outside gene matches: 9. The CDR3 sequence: CAAGERGDETQYF. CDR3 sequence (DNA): TGTGCCGCCGGCGAGCGGGGGGACGAGACCCAGTACTTC.

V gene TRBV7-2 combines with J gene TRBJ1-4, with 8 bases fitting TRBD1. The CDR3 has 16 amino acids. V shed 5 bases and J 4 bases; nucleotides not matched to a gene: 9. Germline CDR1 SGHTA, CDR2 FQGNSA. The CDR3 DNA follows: TGTGCCAGCAGCCCAACCGGGACAGGATATAATGAAAAACTGTTTTTT. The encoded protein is CASSPTGTGYNEKLFF.